These 23 T cell receptor beta chains share one sample of origin, sequenced in a study of cytotoxic CD8 clonotypes in ibrutinib-treated CLL. Using immunoSEQ multiplex PCR, the repertoire was profiled, and TCRdb retains in-frame clones only, with some absent. The repertoire has 250,000 to 350,000 clones, about 72% of them found once; the top ten carry approximately 5.6%. Specimen: PBMCs, collected at disease progression, from a patient treated with ibrutinib. These receptors were obtained from a human donor with chronic lymphocytic leukemia.

This chain uses TRBV5-4 with TRBJ2-3, with a tentative D call TRBD2 (6 bases). The CDR3 loop spans 16 amino acids. With 0 bases removed from V and 1 base from J, the gap between germline ends came to 12 bases. Germline lookup yields CDR1 SGHNT and CDR2 YYREEE (reference sequence). The CDR3 sequence: CASSLELAIGTDTQYF. DNA for the CDR3: TGTGCCAGCAGCTTGGAACTAGCTATCGGCACAGATACGCAGTATTTT. Drawing the rest from reference TRBV5-4 and TRBJ2-3, the complete variable domain is ETGVTQSPTHLIKTRGQQVTLRCSSQSGHNTVSWYQQALGQGPQFIFQYYREEENGRGNFPPRFSGLQFPNYSSELNVNALELDDSALYLCASSLELAIGTDTQYFGPGTRLTVL.

The CDR3 loop reads CASSPRAGGGNEQFF. The CDR3 DNA is TGTGCCAGCAGTCCCAGAGCGGGAGGGGGCAATGAGCAGTTCTTC. The chain has TRBV28 and TRBJ2-1; 10 bases are a match to TRBD2. The CDR3 length is 15 residues. Per the germline V gene, CDR1 is MDHEN and CDR2 is SYDVKM. V trimming: 5 bases; J trimming: 6 bases; junction bases outside the gene matches: 7. Full variable domain (missing parts from reference TRBV28 and TRBJ2-1): DVKVTQSSRYLVKRTGEKVFLECVQDMDHENMFWYRQDPGLGLRLIYFSYDVKMKEKGDIPEGYSVSREKKERFSLILESASTNQTSMYLCASSPRAGGGNEQFFGPGTRLTVL.

CDR3 residues: CSVLRPGQVWDEQYF. CDR3 in DNA: TGCAGCGTCCTCCGGCCGGGACAGGTCTGGGACGAGCAGTACTTC. The V call is TRBV29-1, the J call TRBJ2-7, with TRBD1 matching over 8 bases. CDR3 length: 15 amino acids. The V gene's germline CDR1 is SQVTM and CDR2 ANQGSEA. With 6 bases clipped from V and 5 bases from J, the junction kept 15 bases outside the gene matches.

The chain couples TRBV5-1 to TRBJ2-1; D tentatively reads TRBD1 or TRBD2 (5 bases each). The V and J ends lost 6 bases and 7 bases respectively, with 17 bases between them. Germline V CDR1 and CDR2: SGHRS, YFSETQ. The CDR3 contains 14 residues. The DNA for the CDR3 is TGCGCCAGCACTCGACGGTCGGGACCGAATGAGCAGTTCTTC. This translates into CASTRRSGPNEQFF.

V is TRBV5-4 and J is TRBJ2-5; TRBD2 aligns across 8 bases. The CDR3 runs to 15 residues. Germline CDR1 is SGHNT and CDR2 is YYREEE (reference sequence). Trimming cost V 1 base and J 0 bases; bases outside gene matches: 2. DNA for the CDR3: TGTGCCAGCAGCTTGTTGCGGGGGGACCAAGAGACCCAGTACTTC. This translates into CASSLLRGDQETQYF. The variable domain in full, completed from reference TRBV5-4 and TRBJ2-5, reads ETGVTQSPTHLIKTRGQQVTLRCSSQSGHNTVSWYQQALGQGPQFIFQYYREEENGRGNFPPRFSGLQFPNYSSELNVNALELDDSALYLCASSLLRGDQETQYFGPGTRLLVL.

The V and J genes are TRBV21-1 and TRBJ2-7; the table's D call of TRBD1 was not tested on the DNA. TRBV21-1 is tagged as a pseudogene. This CDR3 has 16 residues. CDR3 sequence: CASSNARGQGSYEQYF. CDR3 DNA sequence: TGTGCCAGCAGCAATGCCAGGGGACAGGGATCCTACGAGCAGTACTTC.

This clone showed up just a few times. This sequence joins TRBV4-1 and TRBJ2-1; D is perhaps TRBD2 (6 bases). Germline CDR1 MGHRA, CDR2 YSYEKL. With 3 bases removed from V and 3 bases from J, the gap between germline ends came to 18 bases. The CDR3 runs 17 residues. CDR3 in amino acids: CASSHGASGVGYNEQFF. The CDR3 bases are TGCGCCAGCAGCCACGGAGCGTCGGGAGTTGGCTACAATGAGCAGTTCTTC.

This clone was seen only once. The rearrangement links TRBV27 to TRBJ2-2, with TRBD2 as a possible D gene (6 bases). CDR3 length: 15 amino acids. CDR1 and CDR2 (germline): MNHEY, SMNVEV (reference sequence). Trimming left V 0 bases short and J 6 bases short, with 11 bases between. CDR3 nucleotides: TGTGCCAGCAGTTTATCGGCACTAGCAGCCGGGGAGCTGTTTTTT. Its translation: CASSLSALAAGELFF.

The genes are TRBV27 and TRBJ2-3; TRBD2 matches at 9 bases. Germline V gene sequence: CDR1 MNHEY, CDR2 SMNVEV (reference sequence). J was trimmed by 2 bases and V by 3 bases; bases with no gene match: 6. This CDR3 is built from 16 residues. The DNA of the CDR3 is TGTGCCAGCAGTTTGTCTAGCGGGGACTACACAGATACGCAGTATTTT. As protein: CASSLSSGDYTDTQYF.

This chain uses TRBV2 with TRBJ2-5, with 9 positions matching TRBD2. The CDR3 is 14 amino acids. V dropped 8 bases and J dropped 1; count of bases not matched to a gene: 5. The germline V gene has CDR1 SNHLY and CDR2 FYNNEI. The CDR3 loop is CASWGGGVQETQYF. CDR3 coding DNA: TGTGCCAGCTGGGGCGGGGGGGTCCAAGAGACCCAGTACTTC.

The sample holds one count of this clone. J is TRBJ2-7 and V is TRBV18; 10 bases agree with TRBD2. The germline V gene encodes CDR1 KGHSH and CDR2 LQKENI. The V segment lost 4 bases and the J segment 5 bases; nucleotides outside the gene matches: 5. The CDR3 has 14 amino acids. CDR3 region: CASSLTSGVHEQYF. In nucleotides, the CDR3 is TGTGCCAGCTCACTAACTAGCGGGGTCCACGAGCAGTACTTC.

In its sample, this clone was seen once. The chain links TRBV29-1 to TRBJ2-7; 10 bases line up with TRBD1. This CDR3 is 14 amino acids long. V shed 6 bases, J shed 4 bases, and the junction held 9 bases outside the gene matches. CDR1 and CDR2 (germline): SQVTM, ANQGSEA. CDR3 in amino acids: CSVTGDRGTYEQYF. DNA of the CDR3: TGCAGCGTCACTGGGGACAGGGGAACTTACGAGCAGTACTTC.

The V call is TRBV29-1, the J call TRBJ2-3, with no clear D. From germline, CDR1 is SQVTM and CDR2 ANQGSEA. The CDR3 has 17 residues. Trimming removed 3 bases from V and 0 bases from J, with 19 bases in between. The CDR3 DNA follows: TGCAGCGTTGATGGGCGTCAAGGTGCTTGGAGCACAGATACGCAGTATTTT. Translating it yields CSVDGRQGAWSTDTQYF.

This chain joins TRBV7-9 and TRBJ2-7; 7 nucleotides match TRBD1. Germline V gene sequence: CDR1 SEHNR, CDR2 FQNEAQ (reference sequence). The CDR3 extends over 15 amino acids. After removal of 3 bases from V and 0 bases from J, the junction contained 5 bases not matched to a gene. In DNA form, the CDR3 reads TGTGCCAGCAGCTTGGACAGGAGGAGCTCCTACGAGCAGTACTTC. Its protein is CASSLDRRSSYEQYF.

V gene TRBV11-1 combines with J gene TRBJ2-1; 16 nucleotides match TRBD2. There are 17 residues in the CDR3. Looked up from germline, CDR1 is SGHAT and CDR2 is FQDESV (reference sequence). V lost 5 bases and J lost 8; bases outside the gene matches: 9. The CDR3 DNA reads as TGTGCCAGCAGCCCTACGGGGACTAGCGGGGGGGTATATGAGCAGTTCTTC. This translates into CASSPTGTSGGVYEQFF. The full variable domain, its missing parts supplied by reference TRBV11-1 and TRBJ2-1, is EAEVAQSPRYKITEKSQAVAFWCDPISGHATLYWYRQILGQGPELLVQFQDESVVDDSQLPKDRFSAERLKGVDSTLKIQPAELGDSAMYLCASSPTGTSGGVYEQFFGPGTRLTVL.

This clone came up once. The rearrangement links TRBV5-8 to TRBJ2-7, with 9 bases aligning to TRBD1. CDR1 SGHTS and CDR2 YDEGEE come from the germline V gene. Trimming removed 4 bases from V and 3 bases from J; junction bases left unmatched: 2. This CDR3 spans 13 amino acids. This chain's CDR3 is CASSPDRGYEQYF. The DNA of the CDR3 is TGTGCCAGCAGCCCGGACAGGGGCTACGAGCAGTACTTC.

CDR3 residues: CASSLLRDTQYF. In nucleotides, the CDR3 is TGTGCCAGCAGCTTACTTCGGGATACGCAGTATTTT. The chain carries TRBV7-2 and TRBJ2-3; D gene uncertain. Germline assignment: CDR1 SGHTA and CDR2 FQGNSA. V was cut by 2 bases and J by 6 bases, with 6 bases left in between. The CDR3 has 12 residues.

The V and J genes are TRBV15 and TRBJ2-7, with D possibly being TRBD2 (6 bases). V lost 0 bases and J 4 bases, leaving 16 bases between the germline ends. The CDR3 has 16 amino acids. Germline CDR1 reads LNHNV; CDR2 reads YYDKDF (reference sequence). The CDR3 loop is CATSRDIIGAGYEQYF. As DNA, the CDR3 is TGTGCCACCAGCAGAGATATCATCGGGGCGGGATACGAGCAGTACTTC.

The CDR3 reads CASSLEGISYEQYF. In DNA, the CDR3 is TGTGCCAGCAGTTTAGAGGGGATCTCCTACGAGCAGTACTTC. This chain connects TRBV28 to TRBJ2-7; possibly TRBD1 or TRBD2 for D (5 bases each). The germline V and J ends were trimmed by 2 bases and 0 bases, with 8 bases remaining between them. The germline V gene encodes CDR1 MDHEN and CDR2 SYDVKM. The CDR3 consists of 14 residues.

This chain connects TRBV9 to TRBJ2-3; TRBD1 is a possible D gene (5 bases). This CDR3 contains 13 residues. Germline V gene sequence: CDR1 SGDLS, CDR2 YYNGEE. The V gene lost 3 bases and the J gene lost 1 base, with 6 bases spanning the gap. CDR3 in amino acids: CASSEGGTDTQYF. The CDR3 region has the DNA TGTGCCAGCAGCGAAGGGGGCACAGATACGCAGTATTTT.

V gene TRBV5-1 combines with J gene TRBJ2-5, with 8 bases lining up with TRBD1. Trimming at V came to 0 bases and at J to 7 bases, leaving 8 bases not matched to a gene. The CDR3 loop spans 15 amino acids. Germline V gene lookup returns CDR1 SGHRS and CDR2 YFSETQ. DNA for the CDR3: TGCGCCAGCAGCTTGGTCGGTCAGGGGGCCATGACCCAGTACTTC. It translates to CASSLVGQGAMTQYF.

Only a few counts were recorded for this clone. The rearrangement links TRBV5-1 to TRBJ2-4; 7 bases agree with TRBD1. The V and J ends lost 4 bases and 9 bases, in that order; junction bases with no gene match: 10. Germline lookup yields CDR1 SGHRS and CDR2 YFSETQ. There are 14 residues in the CDR3. CDR3 in amino acids: CASSLEGGFLIQYF. DNA for the CDR3: TGCGCCAGCAGCCTGGAAGGGGGCTTCCTCATTCAGTACTTC.

The rearrangement links TRBV9 to TRBJ2-7; 8 nucleotides line up with TRBD2. This CDR3 is 15 amino acids long. Trimming at V came to 4 bases and at J to 3 bases, leaving 9 bases not matched to a gene. CDR1 is SGDLS and CDR2 is YYNGEE in the germline V gene. CDR3 coding DNA: TGTGCCAGCAGCTTCCAAGCGGGACTAGTCTACGAGCAGTACTTC. Translated, it gives CASSFQAGLVYEQYF.